Following are 23 T cell receptor beta chains from one sample sequenced in a study of blood T cell repertoires in COVID-19. Method: immunoSEQ multiplex PCR; TCRdb's copy keeps in-frame clones and lacks some. The sample lists 240,000 or so clones, about four fifths seen once, with about 9.5% in the top ten. The sequencing sample was made of peripheral blood. These TCRs come from an elderly woman with acute or convalescent COVID-19.

This sequence joins TRBV28 and TRBJ2-3, with 7 bases identical to TRBD1. The CDR3 extends over 14 amino acids. Per germline, CDR1 MDHEN and CDR2 SYDVKM. V shed 6 bases, J shed 1 base, and the junction held 4 bases outside the gene matches. The CDR3 loop is CASSGQEGTDTQYF. CDR3 nucleotides: TGTGCCAGCAGCGGACAGGAAGGCACAGATACGCAGTATTTT.

This chain uses TRBV5-6 with TRBJ1-5; D might be TRBD1 (5 bases). Germline values: CDR1 SGHDT, CDR2 YYEEEE. V was shortened by 4 bases and J by 0 bases, with 11 bases between the two germline ends. The CDR3 is made up of 15 amino acids. CDR3 region: CASSAGPVSNQPQHF. CDR3 nucleotides: TGTGCCAGCAGCGCGGGGCCGGTTAGCAATCAGCCCCAGCATTTT.

The genes are TRBV3-1 (or the pseudogene TRBV3-2) and TRBJ1-6, with 11 bases that match TRBD1. CDR1 is LGHDT, CDR2 YNNKEL, per germline (reference sequence). The CDR3 is 19 residues long. The V segment lost 3 bases and the J segment 0 bases; nucleotides outside the gene matches: 7. The DNA for the CDR3 is TGTGCCAGCAGCCAGGCCGGGACAGGGGGTTTCTCCTATAATTCACCCCTCCACTTT. This encodes CASSQAGTGGFSYNSPLHF.

The gene calls are TRBV6-5 and TRBJ2-7, with 8 bases lining up with TRBD1. The CDR3 is made up of 13 amino acids. The germline CDR1 and CDR2 sequences are MNHEY and SVGAGI. The junction had 6 bases not matched to a gene; V was cut back by 6 bases and J by 5 bases. In DNA, the CDR3 is TGTGCCAGCAGACACCAGGGGGCGCACGAGCAGTACTTC. Protein product: CASRHQGAHEQYF.

This chain uses TRBV5-5 with TRBJ2-4; tentatively, D is TRBD1 (6 bases). Per germline, CDR1 SGHKS and CDR2 YYEKEE (reference sequence). The V and J ends lost 0 bases and 8 bases respectively, with 6 bases between them. This CDR3 spans 12 amino acids. The CDR3 region is CASSLEGDIQYF. CDR3 DNA sequence: TGTGCCAGCAGCTTGGAGGGGGACATTCAGTACTTC.

In its sample, this clone was seen once. The V and J genes are TRBV15 and TRBJ2-2; perhaps TRBD2 as D (6 bases). The CDR3 runs to 18 residues. Per germline, CDR1 LNHNV and CDR2 YYDKDF (reference sequence). V dropped 3 bases and J dropped 3 bases, with 20 bases sitting between them. CDR3 sequence (DNA): TGTGCCACCAGCAGCCTATTCATGGGACTGAAAGACACCGGGGAGCTGTTTTTT. It translates to CATSSLFMGLKDTGELFF.

The chain uses TRBV7-3 and TRBJ2-3, with 10 bases lining up with TRBD2. Losses at the gene ends were 5 bases for V and 3 bases for J; bases not matched to a gene: 8. CDR1 is SGHTA, CDR2 FQGTGA, per germline. The CDR3 runs to 16 residues. The CDR3 loop is CASSKSGGDVTDTQYF. As DNA, the CDR3 is TGTGCCAGCAGCAAAAGCGGGGGGGATGTGACAGATACGCAGTATTTT.

The genes are TRBV5-1 and TRBJ1-6; TRBD1 agrees at 8 bases. CDR3 length: 13 residues. V was clipped by 2 bases and J by 9 bases; unmatched bases: 1. CDR1 is SGHRS, CDR2 YFSETQ, per germline. CDR3: CASSFGQGSPLHF. The CDR3 DNA follows: TGCGCCAGCAGCTTTGGACAGGGTTCACCCCTCCACTTT.

The V gene is TRBV5-6, the J gene TRBJ1-1, with no clear D. Germline values: CDR1 SGHDT, CDR2 YYEEEE. V lost 2 bases to trimming and J lost 9 bases, with 14 bases between them. The CDR3 is made up of 13 amino acids. The chain's CDR3 is CASSFLGASKAFF. The DNA for the CDR3 is TGTGCCAGCAGCTTCTTGGGCGCTTCTAAAGCTTTCTTT.

The chain combines TRBV20-1 with TRBJ2-4; 7 nucleotides match TRBD2. Germline lookup yields CDR1 DFQATT and CDR2 SNEGSKA (reference sequence). Trimming removed 5 bases from V and 6 bases from J; junction bases left unmatched: 1. CDR3 length equals 11 residues. This chain's CDR3 is CSAGGGNIQYF. Written as DNA, the CDR3 is TGCAGTGCTGGGGGGGGAAACATTCAGTACTTC.

V is TRBV18 and J is TRBJ1-1; D is uncertain. The CDR3 is made up of 14 amino acids. V lost 3 bases, J lost 4 bases, and 12 bases lay in between. Germline values: CDR1 KGHSH, CDR2 LQKENI. The CDR3, as DNA: TGTGCCAGCTCACCTGGACTCTATCCCACTGAAGCTTTCTTT. Amino acids: CASSPGLYPTEAFF.

This clone was observed a few times. The V gene is TRBV19, the J gene TRBJ1-1, with TRBD1 as a possible D gene (6 bases). Trimming took 7 bases from V and 1 from J, leaving 10 bases between them. The CDR3 has 13 amino acids. From germline, CDR1 is LNHDA and CDR2 SQIVND (reference sequence). Written as DNA, the CDR3 is TGTGCCAGTAATTTAGGGGGGAACACTGAAGCTTTCTTT. Translated, it gives CASNLGGNTEAFF. Complete variable domain (other parts from reference TRBV19 and TRBJ1-1): DGGITQSPKYLFRKEGQNVTLSCEQNLNHDAMYWYRQDPGQGLRLIYYSQIVNDFQKGDIAEGYSVSREKKESFPLTVTSAQKNPTAFYLCASNLGGNTEAFFGQGTRLTVV.

This clone was recorded a few times. As DNA, the CDR3 is TGTGCCAGCAGTTCGGGGTCCGGCCCTAATGAAAAACTGTTTTTT. It is translated as CASSSGSGPNEKLFF. The chain carries TRBV28 and TRBJ1-4; D is ambiguous. V was pared by 4 bases and J by 3 bases, with 12 bases between. There are 15 residues in the CDR3. Germline CDR1 MDHEN, CDR2 SYDVKM. Looking up the rest from reference TRBV28 and TRBJ1-4 gives the full variable domain: DVKVTQSSRYLVKRTGEKVFLECVQDMDHENMFWYRQDPGLGLRLIYFSYDVKMKEKGDIPEGYSVSREKKERFSLILESASTNQTSMYLCASSSGSGPNEKLFFGSGTQLSVL.

V and J are TRBV2 and TRBJ1-1; weak D call: TRBD1 (6 bases). Germline V gene lookup returns CDR1 SNHLY and CDR2 FYNNEI. V was trimmed by 11 bases and J by 0 bases, leaving 13 bases between them. The CDR3 is made up of 13 amino acids. The CDR3 sequence is CACNRELNTEAFF. CDR3 nucleotide sequence: TGTGCCTGCAACAGGGAATTGAACACTGAAGCTTTCTTT.

The chain carries TRBV6-5 and TRBJ2-7; 8 positions agree with TRBD1. Per the germline V gene, CDR1 is MNHEY and CDR2 is SVGAGI. The ends lost 4 bases at V and 2 bases at J; junction bases unmatched: 4. CDR3 length: 14 amino acids. This CDR3 reads CASSSGGSPYEQYF. In DNA, the CDR3 is TGTGCCAGCAGTTCAGGGGGCTCCCCCTACGAGCAGTACTTC.

The genes are TRBV12-3 or TRBV12-4 and TRBJ2-2; D unclear. Trimming took 5 bases from V and 6 from J, leaving 7 bases between them. The CDR3 runs 12 residues. The CDR3 DNA sequence: TGTGCCAGCAGTCCTCCGTCCGGGGAGCTGTTTTTT. As protein: CASSPPSGELFF.

The chain joins TRBV2 to TRBJ2-7; D might be TRBD1 (5 bases). Germline V lookup: CDR1 SNHLY, CDR2 FYNNEI. The CDR3 runs 14 residues. The V and J ends lost 5 bases and 2 bases respectively, with 13 bases between them. CDR3 amino acids: CASSTLGLAYEQYF. CDR3 coding DNA: TGTGCCAGCAGTACCCTGGGGCTTGCCTACGAGCAGTACTTC.

The rearrangement links TRBV6-6 to TRBJ1-5; no definite D call. The V and J ends lost 8 bases and 4 bases respectively, with 18 bases between them. The CDR3 has 15 amino acids. The V gene's germline CDR1 is MNHNY and CDR2 SVGAGI (reference sequence). DNA for the CDR3: TGTGCCAGCCGCATTGAGGGTCAAGGGAATCAGCCCCAGCATTTT. This encodes CASRIEGQGNQPQHF.

There are a few counts of this clone. This chain uses TRBV2 with TRBJ1-4; a weak D match, TRBD1 (6 bases). Trimming shortened V by 2 bases and J by 13 bases, and 20 bases separated the two germline ends. The length of the CDR3 is 15 residues. Germline CDR1 is SNHLY and CDR2 is FYNNEI. The CDR3 nucleotides are TGTGCCAGCAGTGAATTTGGGCAGGGGCAGTCTGGACTGTTTTTT. It translates to CASSEFGQGQSGLFF. Looking up the rest from reference TRBV2 and TRBJ1-4 gives the full variable domain: EPEVTQTPSHQVTQMGQEVILRCVPISNHLYFYWYRQILGQKVEFLVSFYNNEISEKSEIFDDQFSVERPDGSNFTLKIRSTKLEDSAMYFCASSEFGQGQSGLFFGSGTQLSVL.

The genes are TRBV4-1 and TRBJ1-2; 7 bases line up with TRBD1. The CDR3 spans 18 residues. J lost 4 bases, V lost 3 bases, and 17 bases had no gene match. Germline V gene data show CDR1 as MGHRA and CDR2 as YSYEKL. The CDR3 nucleotides read TGCGCCAGCAGCCAGATGGCCGTGGGACAGCCCCCTCTCTATGGCTACACCTTC. This translates into CASSQMAVGQPPLYGYTF.

The V gene is TRBV7-3, the J gene TRBJ1-6; TRBD1 matches at 7 bases. After removal of 2 bases from V and 10 bases from J, the junction contained 11 bases not matched to a gene. The CDR3 has 16 amino acids. Germline assignment: CDR1 SGHTA and CDR2 FQGTGA. CDR3 nucleotide sequence: TGTGCCAGCAGCTTAGAGGGCAGGGGGAAGGGGTCACCCCTCCACTTT. It specifies CASSLEGRGKGSPLHF.

This clone has just one count. This chain joins TRBV11-2 and TRBJ2-1; TRBD2 aligns across 13 bases. The CDR3 is 15 amino acids. Germline CDR1 SGHAT, CDR2 FQNNGV. Trimming cost V 6 bases and J 7 bases; bases outside gene matches: 6. The CDR3 protein is CASSTRLAGGNEQFF. The CDR3 DNA is TGTGCCAGCAGTACCAGACTAGCGGGGGGAAATGAGCAGTTCTTC.

The gene calls are TRBV2 and TRBJ1-5; the match to TRBD1 covers 7 bases. V trimming: 5 bases; J trimming: 5 bases; junction bases outside the gene matches: 3. The germline V gene encodes CDR1 SNHLY and CDR2 FYNNEI. The CDR3 extends over 13 amino acids. The CDR3, as DNA: TGTGCCAGCAGTTTGACAGGGTATCAGCCCCAGCATTTT. Translation: CASSLTGYQPQHF. Full variable domain (missing parts from reference TRBV2 and TRBJ1-5): EPEVTQTPSHQVTQMGQEVILRCVPISNHLYFYWYRQILGQKVEFLVSFYNNEISEKSEIFDDQFSVERPDGSNFTLKIRSTKLEDSAMYFCASSLTGYQPQHFGDGTRLSIL.